This record covers a single TCR beta chain. The entry originates in a study of blood T cell repertoires in COVID-19. Across the whole study: Acute and convalescent COVID-19 specimens originated in the United States, Italy and Spain. T cells, B-cell-depleted T cells, or PBMCs provided the cDNA or gDNA that served as material.

Per the authors' pipeline: Estimates of nucleated cell counts were drawn from the amplification of reference gene primers. Profiled with immunoSEQ multiplex PCR; TCRdb holds only in-frame clones, not every one. That table is the source of V, J and clone size, and D and trimming were worked out from the DNA. The table has hundreds of thousands of clones, roughly 86% seen once. Two negative PCRs, clearance, or symptom resolution characterized the recovered Cohort 3 donors. This TCR was sampled from a young woman who had recovered from COVID-19. The sample taken for sequencing was PBMCs or T cells enriched from blood (not recorded which).

CDR3 nucleotides: TGTGCCAGCAGCGACAGGGGAGAGAACACTGAAGCTTTCTTT. Translating gives CASSDRGENTEAFF. This chain joins TRBV3-1 (or the pseudogene TRBV3-2) and TRBJ1-1, with 8 nucleotides matching TRBD1. Germline-derived CDR1 and CDR2 are LGHDT and YNNKEL (reference sequence). This CDR3 comprises 14 residues. After removal of 5 bases from V and 1 base from J, the junction contained 3 bases not matched to a gene.